The rows below give T cell receptor beta chains drawn from one sample of a study of CD8 T cells in ankylosing spondylitis. MiXCR, applied by TCRdb to the 5' RACE reads, yields one record per CDR3 protein. Of some 100,000 distinct CDR3 sequences in the sample, about 9% were seen once. Sequenced sample: blood, either unsorted or a sorted T cell fraction (not recorded which). Source of these receptors: a male donor with ankylosing spondylitis. CDR3s include the opening cysteine and the closing phenylalanine or tryptophan. Each record gives: clone size, V gene, D gene, J gene, CDR3 DNA, CDR3 protein. The D gene is left open where the match is weak. Some rows have no size entry. The others give once, few or many, or a class for an expanded clone.

abundance: many; v_gene: TRBV5-1; d_gene: -; j_gene: TRBJ2-7; CDR3nt: TGCGCCAGCAGCTTTATTGGGGCCTACGAGCAGTACTTC; CDR3aa: CASSFIGAYEQYF
abundance: few; v_gene: TRBV7-9; d_gene: -; j_gene: TRBJ2-2; CDR3nt: TGTGCCAGCAGCTCCCCGTGGGACTTCACCGGGGAGCTGTTTTTT; CDR3aa: CASSSPWDFTGELFF
abundance: -; v_gene: TRBV10-1; d_gene: -; j_gene: TRBJ2-3; CDR3nt: TGCGCCAGCAGTGAGACTACCTTCCTCCGCACAGATACGCAGTATTTT; CDR3aa: CASSETTFLRTDTQYF
abundance: many; v_gene: TRBV27; d_gene: TRBD2; j_gene: TRBJ2-2; CDR3nt: TGTGCCAGCAGTCCCACGACTAGCGGGGGCACCGGGGAGCTGTTTTTT; CDR3aa: CASSPTTSGGTGELFF
abundance: few; v_gene: TRBV9; d_gene: TRBD2; j_gene: TRBJ2-3; CDR3nt: TGTGCCAGCAGCGCATATAGCGGGAGCACAGATACGCAGTATTTT; CDR3aa: CASSAYSGSTDTQYF
abundance: many; v_gene: TRBV7-7; d_gene: TRBD2; j_gene: TRBJ2-1; CDR3nt: TGTGCCAGCAGCCCGGGACTAGCGGGCTATGGCAATGAGCAGTTCTTC; CDR3aa: CASSPGLAGYGNEQFF
abundance: many; v_gene: TRBV29-1; d_gene: -; j_gene: TRBJ2-7; CDR3nt: TGCAGCGTTGAAGATCCTACCGCCTACGAGCAGTACTTC; CDR3aa: CSVEDPTAYEQYF
abundance: many; v_gene: TRBV5-1; d_gene: -; j_gene: TRBJ1-2; CDR3nt: TGCGCCAGCAGGCCCGAGGGACTCACCAACTATGGCTACACCTTC; CDR3aa: CASRPEGLTNYGYTF
abundance: few; v_gene: TRBV27; d_gene: -; j_gene: TRBJ2-1; CDR3nt: TGTGCCAGCAGTTTATCCCCTAGAGTAGATCACAATGAGCAGTTCTTC; CDR3aa: CASSLSPRVDHNEQFF
abundance: -; v_gene: TRBV6-1; d_gene: -; j_gene: TRBJ2-1; CDR3nt: TGTGCCAGCACAGAGGGGAGCAGTGAGCAGTTCTTC; CDR3aa: CASTEGSSEQFF
abundance: once; v_gene: TRBV18; d_gene: TRBD1; j_gene: TRBJ2-5; CDR3nt: TGTGCCAGCTCACCTCTTCGACAGGGGACGACGCAAGAGACCCAGTACTTC; CDR3aa: CASSPLRQGTTQETQYF
abundance: -; v_gene: TRBV15; d_gene: -; j_gene: TRBJ2-5; CDR3nt: TGTGCCACCAGCGGGGGAGAGACCCAGTACTTC; CDR3aa: CATSGGETQYF
abundance: -; v_gene: TRBV13; d_gene: -; j_gene: TRBJ1-2; CDR3nt: TGTGCCAGCAGCACCGGAGATCGGGGCTACACCTTC; CDR3aa: CASSTGDRGYTF
abundance: many; v_gene: TRBV27; d_gene: -; j_gene: TRBJ2-6; CDR3nt: TGTGCCAGCAGAACAGGGGCCAACGTCCTGACTTTC; CDR3aa: CASRTGANVLTF
abundance: many; v_gene: TRBV5-6; d_gene: TRBD2; j_gene: TRBJ2-1; CDR3nt: TGTGCCAGCAGCTTATCTTCGAGCGGGAGGTACAATGAGCAGTTCTTC; CDR3aa: CASSLSSSGRYNEQFF
abundance: -; v_gene: TRBV10-2; d_gene: TRBD1; j_gene: TRBJ2-1; CDR3nt: TGCGCCAGCAGGGGGACAGGGACGGTGGGTGAGCAGTTCTTC; CDR3aa: CASRGTGTVGEQFF
abundance: -; v_gene: TRBV12-3/TRBV12-4; d_gene: TRBD1; j_gene: TRBJ2-1; CDR3nt: TGTGCCAGCAGTGAGGGACAGGTGTTACAGTTCTTC; CDR3aa: CASSEGQVLQFF
abundance: many; v_gene: TRBV7-9; d_gene: -; j_gene: TRBJ2-1; CDR3nt: TGTGCCAGCAGCTTAAGGAGTGGTACCTACAATGAGCAGTTCTTC; CDR3aa: CASSLRSGTYNEQFF
abundance: -; v_gene: TRBV12-3/TRBV12-4; d_gene: -; j_gene: TRBJ2-1; CDR3nt: TGTGCCAGCAGTTTTAAGTTCCCGAATGGGTACAATGAGCAGTTCTTC; CDR3aa: CASSFKFPNGYNEQFF
abundance: many; v_gene: TRBV7-9; d_gene: -; j_gene: TRBJ2-2; CDR3nt: TGTGCCAGCAGCCCACCGGACAGTCCGAACACCGGGGAGCTGTTTTTT; CDR3aa: CASSPPDSPNTGELFF
abundance: many; v_gene: TRBV29-1; d_gene: TRBD2; j_gene: TRBJ2-7; CDR3nt: TGCAGCGTTGAAGGTGCGAGCGGGAGGGCAATTTACGAGCAGTACTTC; CDR3aa: CSVEGASGRAIYEQYF
abundance: -; v_gene: TRBV10-3; d_gene: -; j_gene: TRBJ2-7; CDR3nt: TGTGCCATCAGTGAGTCCCACAGTCCGTTATTCACCTACGAGCAGTACTTC; CDR3aa: CAISESHSPLFTYEQYF
abundance: -; v_gene: TRBV6-5; d_gene: -; j_gene: TRBJ1-2; CDR3nt: TGTGCCAGCCGGGCTTCTATGGATGGCTACACCTTC; CDR3aa: CASRASMDGYTF
abundance: many; v_gene: TRBV18; d_gene: -; j_gene: TRBJ2-5; CDR3nt: TGTGCCAGCTCACCAATAGATGGAAGGGTTGAGACCCAGTACTTC; CDR3aa: CASSPIDGRVETQYF
abundance: -; v_gene: TRBV7-9; d_gene: -; j_gene: TRBJ1-2; CDR3nt: TGTGCCAGCAGCTTCGACGATACGAGAGATGGCTACACCTTC; CDR3aa: CASSFDDTRDGYTF
abundance: few; v_gene: TRBV6-1; d_gene: -; j_gene: TRBJ2-7; CDR3nt: TGTGCCAGCACCTCAAGACGAGGGCGTAAGAGCTCCTACGAGCAGTACTTC; CDR3aa: CASTSRRGRKSSYEQYF
abundance: -; v_gene: TRBV19; d_gene: -; j_gene: TRBJ2-1; CDR3nt: TGTGCCAGTAGTTCTACTCCGGGACTCTTCTACAATGAGCAGTTCTTC; CDR3aa: CASSSTPGLFYNEQFF
abundance: many; v_gene: TRBV24-1; d_gene: TRBD1; j_gene: TRBJ1-2; CDR3nt: TGTGCCACCAGGAGGGGGCCCTTACAGGGCGGCGGCTATGGCTACACCTTC; CDR3aa: CATRRGPLQGGGYGYTF
abundance: -; v_gene: TRBV7-9; d_gene: -; j_gene: TRBJ1-2; CDR3nt: TGTGCCAGCACCCCTACGGACAGACCCTATGGCTACACCTTC; CDR3aa: CASTPTDRPYGYTF
abundance: few; v_gene: TRBV16; d_gene: -; j_gene: TRBJ2-2; CDR3nt: TGTGCCAGCAGCCAATCTGGAGCGTTTGGCACCGGGGAGCTGTTTTTT; CDR3aa: CASSQSGAFGTGELFF